The 28 T cell receptor beta chains given below trace back to one sample, sequenced in a study of blood T cell repertoires in COVID-19 (TCRdb year 2020). The library was made by the immunoSEQ multiplex PCR assay. TCRdb holds this immuneACCESS table with in-frame rearrangements only. Some clones are missing; in checked studies, unresolved V genes explain under half, and the rest has no known cause. Here the sample has 250,000 to 350,000 clones; less than 85% occur a single time. Over 1.1% of the sample lies in the top ten. Sequencing input: peripheral blood. Receptors were obtained from a human donor with COVID-19, enrolled during active disease. The donor label of this sample is uncertain.

CDR3 residues: CASSAGQGRRWGTEAFF. DNA of the CDR3: TGTGCCAGCAGCGCTGGACAGGGGCGTAGGTGGGGCACTGAAGCTTTCTTT. The chain couples TRBV9 to TRBJ1-1; 9 bases align to TRBD1. This CDR3 region has 17 residues. The germline V gene has CDR1 SGDLS and CDR2 YYNGEE. The ends lost 3 bases at V and 4 bases at J; junction bases unmatched: 13.

In this sample, this clone turned up once. This chain links TRBV27 with TRBJ1-1, with D perhaps TRBD1 (6 bases). Germline-derived CDR1 and CDR2 are MNHEY and SMNVEV (reference sequence). The CDR3 contains 13 residues. V was pared by 5 bases and J by 6 bases, with 13 bases between. In DNA form, the CDR3 reads TGTGCCAGCAGTCCTCTACCAGGGGCTGAAGCTTTCTTT. Translating gives CASSPLPGAEAFF.

The gene calls are TRBV9 and TRBJ1-2, with 7 bases that match TRBD1. The CDR3 runs 15 residues. Trimming at V came to 4 bases and at J to 0 bases, leaving 6 bases not matched to a gene. Germline assignment: CDR1 SGDLS and CDR2 YYNGEE. The CDR3 bases are TGTGCCAGCAGCTTACAGGGGTCGACTAACTATGGCTACACCTTC. Translated, it gives CASSLQGSTNYGYTF.

The rearrangement joins TRBV5-4 to TRBJ2-7; tentatively, D is TRBD2 (5 bases). Per the germline V gene, CDR1 is SGHNT and CDR2 is YYREEE (reference sequence). This CDR3 is 14 amino acids long. V dropped 4 bases and J dropped 2 bases, with 13 bases sitting between them. The CDR3 coding sequence is TGTGCCAGCAGCCCGGCGGGCAGTCCCTACGAGCAGTACTTC. Protein sequence: CASSPAGSPYEQYF.

The V and J genes are TRBV4-3 and TRBJ2-1, with 9 bases aligning to TRBD2. The CDR3 is 17 amino acids. The trim removed 4 bases at V and 7 bases at J, leaving 14 bases unmatched. Germline V gene lookup returns CDR1 LGHNA and CDR2 YSLEER. The CDR3 coding sequence is TGCGCCAGCAGCCCTTCCCGGGAGGGGCTAGCGGGAAATGAGCAGTTCTTC. Its protein is CASSPSREGLAGNEQFF.

This chain connects TRBV11-2 to TRBJ2-1; D is possibly TRBD2 (5 bases). This CDR3 has 15 amino acids. Trimming cost V 4 bases and J 8 bases, with 18 bases left between them. The V gene's germline CDR1 is SGHAT and CDR2 FQNNGV. The CDR3 region is CASSSWASTAYEQFF. The DNA for the CDR3 is TGTGCCAGCAGCTCTTGGGCTAGCACTGCCTATGAGCAGTTCTTC.

The chain combines TRBV4-3 with TRBJ2-3; 14 bases agree with TRBD2. Germline CDR1 and CDR2: LGHNA and YSLEER. J was trimmed by 7 bases and V by 3 bases; bases with no gene match: 3. The CDR3 contains 15 residues. As DNA, the CDR3 is TGCGCCAGCAGCCAGACTAGCGGGAGGGCCAATACGCAGTATTTT. Its protein product is CASSQTSGRANTQYF.

This sequence joins TRBV15 and TRBJ1-5; D might be TRBD1 (6 bases). V lost 1 base and J 4 bases, leaving 11 bases between the germline ends. The CDR3 spans 15 residues. CDR1 is LNHNV, CDR2 YYDKDF, per germline (reference sequence). For the CDR3, the DNA is TGTGCCACCAGCAGAGTAATACAGGGTAATCAGCCCCAGCATTTT. It yields the protein CATSRVIQGNQPQHF.

The chain combines TRBV5-4 with TRBJ2-5; 7 bases match TRBD1. With V trimmed by 5 bases and J by 5 bases, 9 bases remained unmatched. The CDR3 loop spans 14 amino acids. Germline CDR1 and CDR2: SGHNT and YYREEE (reference sequence). This CDR3 reads CASSPGQAMETQYF. For the CDR3, the DNA is TGTGCCAGCAGTCCTGGACAGGCCATGGAGACCCAGTACTTC.

V usage is TRBV19 and J usage is TRBJ1-1; weak D call: TRBD1 (6 bases). In germline, CDR1 is LNHDA, CDR2 SQIVND (reference sequence). V shed 4 bases and J shed 12 bases, with 18 bases lying between them. The CDR3 extends over 13 amino acids. The CDR3 sequence: CASSTSTGLGTFF. The CDR3, as DNA: TGTGCCAGTAGTACCTCTACAGGGTTGGGAACTTTCTTT.

This chain uses TRBV6-6 with TRBJ1-2; 9 bases line up with TRBD1. The CDR3 is made up of 17 amino acids. Germline V gene lookup returns CDR1 MNHNY and CDR2 SVGAGI (reference sequence). V shed 5 bases, J shed 2 bases, and the junction held 12 bases outside the gene matches. This CDR3 reads CASSRSYPGTGNYGYTF. In DNA form, the CDR3 reads TGTGCCAGCAGTCGCAGTTACCCCGGGACAGGGAACTATGGCTACACCTTC.

In this sample, this clone turned up a few times. The chain carries TRBV27 and TRBJ2-5; maybe TRBD1 (6 bases). This CDR3 has 14 amino acids. Germline CDR1 and CDR2: MNHEY and SMNVEV (reference sequence). Trimming removed 6 bases from V and 4 bases from J, with 15 bases in between. This CDR3 reads CASRRYRDGETQYF. Written as DNA, the CDR3 is TGTGCCAGCAGGAGGTACAGGGACGGAGAGACCCAGTACTTC.

V usage is TRBV7-3 and J usage is TRBJ2-7; TRBD2 matches at 11 bases. The junction had 5 bases not matched to a gene; V was cut back by 0 bases and J by 4 bases. Germline assignment: CDR1 SGHTA and CDR2 FQGTGA. The CDR3 contains 16 residues. CDR3 loop: CASSLTGLAGGYEQYF. The DNA for the CDR3 is TGTGCCAGCAGCTTAACTGGGCTAGCGGGAGGATACGAGCAGTACTTC.

V usage is TRBV4-1 and J usage is TRBJ2-7, with TRBD1 identical over 7 bases. After removal of 0 bases from V and 0 bases from J, the junction contained 8 bases not matched to a gene. The V gene's germline CDR1 is MGHRA and CDR2 YSYEKL. The CDR3 is made up of 17 amino acids. CDR3 protein: CASSQDLGTEFSYEQYF. The CDR3 coding sequence is TGCGCCAGCAGCCAAGATCTCGGGACAGAGTTCTCCTACGAGCAGTACTTC.

The chain has TRBV29-1 and TRBJ2-7, with 9 bases that match TRBD1. Looked up from germline, CDR1 is SQVTM and CDR2 is ANQGSEA. V trimming: 5 bases; J trimming: 7 bases; junction bases outside the gene matches: 12. The CDR3 runs 14 residues. The CDR3 DNA sequence: TGCAGCGTTTCTACCCGGGACAGGGCTCGGGAGCAGTACTTC. Protein sequence: CSVSTRDRAREQYF.

CDR3 DNA sequence: TGTGCCAGCAGCCCGCAATCGAGTCAAAACATTCAGTACTTC. This gives the protein CASSPQSSQNIQYF. The chain couples TRBV7-3 to TRBJ2-4; D is unresolved. Germline loops: CDR1 SGHTA, CDR2 FQGTGA. V lost 5 bases, J lost 5 bases, and 13 bases lay in between. CDR3 length: 14 amino acids. Combining the CDR3 with reference TRBV7-3 and TRBJ2-4 gives the whole variable domain GAGVSQTPSNKVTEKGKYVELRCDPISGHTALYWYRQSLGQGPEFLIYFQGTGAADDSGLPNDRFFAVRPEGSVSTLKIQRTERGDSAVYLCASSPQSSQNIQYFGAGTRLSVL.

The rearrangement uses TRBV5-1 and TRBJ1-5; 10 bases map to TRBD1. The CDR3 is 15 amino acids. Trimming removed 5 bases from V and 7 bases from J; junction bases left unmatched: 9. The germline V gene has CDR1 SGHRS and CDR2 YFSETQ. The CDR3: CASRPGTGVLQPQHF. The CDR3 nucleotides read TGCGCCAGCAGACCCGGGACAGGGGTATTACAGCCCCAGCATTTT. Supplemented by reference TRBV5-1 and TRBJ1-5, the full variable domain reads KAGVTQTPRYLIKTRGQQVTLSCSPISGHRSVSWYQQTPGQGLQFLFEYFSETQRNKGNFPGRFSGRQFSNSRSEMNVSTLELGDSALYLCASRPGTGVLQPQHFGDGTRLSIL.

J is TRBJ2-2 and V is TRBV5-4; tentatively, D is TRBD2 (6 bases). Germline CDR1 reads SGHNT; CDR2 reads YYREEE (reference sequence). Deletions cut 4 bases from V and 5 bases from J, with 18 bases between. The CDR3 length is 16 residues. The CDR3 coding sequence is TGTGCCAGCAGCCCGAGTGGGGGGAGATCGACCGGGGAGCTGTTTTTT. Protein: CASSPSGGRSTGELFF.

The rearrangement uses TRBV5-6 and TRBJ1-6; D unclear. V was cut by 4 bases and J by 4 bases, with 9 bases left in between. Germline-derived CDR1 and CDR2 are SGHDT and YYEEEE. The CDR3 totals 14 residues. CDR3 coding DNA: TGTGCCAGCAGCCGTCAGGCGTATAATTCACCCCTCCACTTT. It encodes CASSRQAYNSPLHF.

This clone came up a few times. The gene calls are TRBV7-9 and TRBJ1-2; D remains unclear. V lost 1 base and J lost 4, with 10 bases in between. The CDR3 covers 14 residues. From germline, CDR1 is SEHNR and CDR2 FQNEAQ (reference sequence). CDR3 in DNA: TGTGCCAGCAGCTTAGACAACTCAGGCTATGGCTACACCTTC. Its translation: CASSLDNSGYGYTF.

The chain couples TRBV2 to TRBJ1-1, with D perhaps TRBD1 (6 bases). V lost 7 bases to trimming and J lost 0 bases, with 12 bases between them. The CDR3 loop spans 14 amino acids. Per the germline V gene, CDR1 is SNHLY and CDR2 is FYNNEI. CDR3 sequence: CASTITGMNTEAFF. CDR3 bases: TGTGCCAGCACCATAACAGGGATGAACACTGAAGCTTTCTTT. Combining the CDR3 with reference TRBV2 and TRBJ1-1 gives the whole variable domain EPEVTQTPSHQVTQMGQEVILRCVPISNHLYFYWYRQILGQKVEFLVSFYNNEISEKSEIFDDQFSVERPDGSNFTLKIRSTKLEDSAMYFCASTITGMNTEAFFGQGTRLTVV.

The V and J genes are TRBV18 and TRBJ2-2; 7 bases line up with TRBD1. V lost 4 bases to trimming and J lost 1 base; unmatched junction nucleotides: 9. CDR1 KGHSH and CDR2 LQKENI come from the germline V gene. The CDR3 is 17 residues long. The CDR3 protein is CASSQGAPEMNTGELFF. Here the CDR3 DNA reads TGTGCCAGCTCACAGGGGGCCCCAGAGATGAACACCGGGGAGCTGTTTTTT.

The genes are TRBV7-2 and TRBJ1-1; D gene uncertain. The CDR3 is 13 residues long. In germline, CDR1 is SGHTA, CDR2 FQGNSA. V was pared by 5 bases and J by 10 bases, with 17 bases between. CDR3 sequence: CASSPPGLVTAFF. DNA for the CDR3: TGTGCCAGCAGCCCACCGGGTCTTGTGACAGCTTTCTTT.

This clone was seen a handful of times. This chain joins TRBV27 and TRBJ2-2, with TRBD2 matching over 10 bases. The germline V gene has CDR1 MNHEY and CDR2 SMNVEV (reference sequence). Trimming took 6 bases from V and 5 from J; bases not matched to a gene: 12. The CDR3 is 17 residues long. CDR3 region: CASRIRGLAGVTGELFF. The CDR3 DNA reads as TGTGCCAGCAGAATTCGTGGTCTAGCGGGAGTAACCGGGGAGCTGTTTTTT.

CDR3 DNA sequence: TGTGCCAGCAGTTACGGTGGGCAGTTGAACACTGAAGCTTTCTTT. It codes for CASSYGGQLNTEAFF. J is TRBJ1-1 and V is TRBV6-6; D remains ambiguous. The CDR3 extends over 15 amino acids. CDR1 and CDR2 from the germline V gene are MNHNY and SVGAGI (reference sequence). Deletions cut 2 bases from V and 0 bases from J, with 10 bases between.

This chain joins TRBV19 and TRBJ1-4, with D possibly being TRBD1 (6 bases). Germline CDR1 and CDR2: LNHDA and SQIVND (reference sequence). V lost 5 bases and J 0 bases, leaving 10 bases between the germline ends. The CDR3 spans 15 residues. The DNA of the CDR3 is TGTGCCAGTAGTCTGGGGACACCAACTAATGAAAAACTGTTTTTT. It codes for CASSLGTPTNEKLFF.

This clone was seen a single time. The rearrangement uses TRBV18 and TRBJ1-1; a possible D gene is TRBD1 (6 bases). CDR1 and CDR2 (germline): KGHSH, LQKENI. The CDR3 has 17 amino acids. Deletions cut 1 base from V and 4 bases from J, with 19 bases between. The CDR3 DNA reads as TGTGCCAGCTCACCACTTCTCTGGGGGCGAAGGTCCACTGAAGCTTTCTTT. As protein: CASSPLLWGRRSTEAFF.

A note on this clone: Other DNA sequences of this sample code for an identical CDR3. The chain recombines TRBV28 with TRBJ1-1; D is uncertain. Germline loops: CDR1 MDHEN, CDR2 SYDVKM. V dropped 4 bases and J dropped 7 bases, with 4 bases sitting between them. CDR3 length equals 10 residues. The CDR3 bases are TGTGCCAGCAGTTCCCGTGAAGCTTTCTTT. Amino acid sequence: CASSSREAFF.